Each of the 28 T cell receptor beta chains below was sequenced from the same sample in a study of cytomegalovirus exposure and HLA in healthy donors. In the PCR, 60 Vbeta and 13 Jbeta primers were used. Some clones are missing from TCRdb's copy, which holds only in-frame ones; the method was immunoSEQ multiplex PCR. The repertoire consists of roughly 200,000 clones, with 70% to 80% occurring once and the leading ten covering 2% to 2.5%. Sequencing input: PBMCs. Receptor source: a man in his sixties in good health and CMV-seronegative.

The rearrangement uses TRBV4-2 and TRBJ1-2, with 8 bases that match TRBD1. The trim removed 1 base at V and 4 bases at J, leaving 8 bases unmatched. Germline V lookup: CDR1 LGHNA, CDR2 YNFKEQ. The CDR3 extends over 16 amino acids. The CDR3 DNA sequence: TGTGCCAGCAGCCAAGCTCACACAGGGGGACTCTATGGCTACACCTTC. Amino acids: CASSQAHTGGLYGYTF.

Points on this clone: An end of the junction does not agree with germline; a read error may underlie this. This chain links TRBV6-6 with TRBJ1-5; D possibly corresponds to TRBD1 (5 bases). Germline V lookup: CDR1 MNHNY, CDR2 SVGAGI (reference sequence). The CDR3 length is 14 residues. The CDR3 reads CASSPGGFNQPQNF. The CDR3 DNA is TGTGCCAGCAGCCCCGGGGGGTTCAATCAGCCCCAGAATTTT.

V and J are TRBV27 and TRBJ1-2; D is possibly TRBD1 (5 bases). The CDR3 has 13 amino acids. Trimming stripped 3 bases from V and 6 bases from J, with 11 bases between. Germline V gene sequence: CDR1 MNHEY, CDR2 SMNVEV (reference sequence). The CDR3 loop reads CASSFGARNGYTF. The DNA of the CDR3 is TGTGCCAGCAGTTTTGGGGCAAGAAATGGCTACACCTTC.

The chain recombines TRBV9 with TRBJ1-3, with D unclear. The CDR3 is made up of 17 amino acids. Trimming pared 0 bases from V and 0 bases from J, leaving 13 bases between. Per germline, CDR1 SGDLS and CDR2 YYNGEE. The CDR3 reads CASSVGDTRISGNTIYF. In DNA, the CDR3 is TGTGCCAGCAGCGTAGGAGATACCAGGATCTCTGGAAACACCATATATTTT.

The gene calls are TRBV5-1 and TRBJ2-1; D gene unclear. Germline assignment: CDR1 SGHRS and CDR2 YFSETQ. V was clipped by 10 bases and J by 8 bases, with 13 bases between them. The CDR3 is made up of 11 amino acids. In DNA form, the CDR3 reads TGCGCCTCCAGCGATTTGGATGAGCAGTTCTTC. Encoded protein: CASSDLDEQFF.

The rearrangement uses TRBV12-5 and TRBJ1-2, with 10 bases matching TRBD1. The germline V gene encodes CDR1 LGHNT and CDR2 FRNRAP. CDR3 length: 17 amino acids. J lost 2 bases, V lost 4 bases, and 10 bases had no gene match. CDR3 in DNA: TGTGCTAGTGGTTCTGTCCGGGACAGGGGAGGAAACTATGGCTACACCTTC. Amino acids: CASGSVRDRGGNYGYTF. Supplemented by reference TRBV12-5 and TRBJ1-2, the full variable domain reads DARVTQTPRHKVTEMGQEVTMRCQPILGHNTVFWYRQTMMQGLELLAYFRNRAPLDDSGMPKDRFSAEMPDATLATLKIQPSEPRDSAVYFCASGSVRDRGGNYGYTFGSGTRLTVV.

This clone has more than one count but fewer than ten. The rearrangement links TRBV19 to TRBJ2-7; 10 positions agree with TRBD2. Germline CDR1 is LNHDA and CDR2 is SQIVND (reference sequence). This CDR3 has 16 amino acids. V lost 5 bases, J lost 5 bases, and 12 bases stayed unmatched. CDR3 DNA: TGTGCCAGTAGTGTCCCAACTAGCGGGAAGAAAAACGAGCAGTACTTC. As protein: CASSVPTSGKKNEQYF.

The chain carries TRBV14 and TRBJ1-1; D is uncertain. The CDR3 spans 14 residues. Trimming removed 4 bases from V and 4 bases from J, with 13 bases in between. Germline CDR1 is SGHDN and CDR2 is FVKESK. The CDR3 DNA is TGTGCCAGCAGCCCCTACGGGAGTCCCACTGAAGCTTTCTTT. It specifies CASSPYGSPTEAFF. Combining the CDR3 with reference TRBV14 and TRBJ1-1 gives the whole variable domain EAGVTQFPSHSVIEKGQTVTLRCDPISGHDNLYWYRRVMGKEIKFLLHFVKESKQDESGMPNNRFLAERTGGTYSTLKVQPAELEDSGVYFCASSPYGSPTEAFFGQGTRLTVV.

J is TRBJ2-1 and V is TRBV13; D may be TRBD2 (6 bases). Looked up from germline, CDR1 is PRHDT and CDR2 is FYEKMQ (reference sequence). The germline V and J ends were trimmed by 7 bases and 2 bases, with 15 bases remaining between them. The CDR3 covers 15 residues. Here the CDR3 DNA reads TGTGCCAGCAACCCACGGGGCGGGGCCTACAATGAGCAGTTCTTC. It translates to CASNPRGGAYNEQFF.

Here the CDR3 reads CASSYLSPTDFYEQYF. Written as DNA, the CDR3 is TGTGCCAGCAGTTACCTGAGCCCCACCGACTTCTACGAGCAGTACTTC. This sequence joins TRBV6-5 and TRBJ2-7; no clear D. There are 16 residues in the CDR3. CDR1 is MNHEY, CDR2 SVGAGI, per germline. The V end lost 2 bases, the J end lost 3 bases, and 17 bases lay between the germline ends.

V is TRBV19 and J is TRBJ1-3; D gene uncertain. This CDR3 is built from 14 residues. The V gene's germline CDR1 is LNHDA and CDR2 SQIVND (reference sequence). V lost 3 bases, J lost 4 bases, and 10 bases lay in between. CDR3 sequence (DNA): TGTGCCAGTAGTATTGAGGATTCGGGAAACACCATATATTTT. It codes for CASSIEDSGNTIYF.

This chain connects TRBV27 to TRBJ2-1; the D gene is possibly TRBD1 (6 bases). The CDR3 consists of 16 residues. Germline V gives CDR1 MNHEY, CDR2 SMNVEV (reference sequence). Trimming took off 4 bases at V and 0 bases at J, with 13 bases between the two ends. The CDR3 spells CASSSGVLSSYNEQFF. The CDR3, as DNA: TGTGCCAGCAGTTCAGGGGTCCTTTCCTCCTACAATGAGCAGTTCTTC.

The J gene is TRBJ1-5, the V gene TRBV30; D is ambiguous. This CDR3 is built from 13 residues. V lost 1 base, J lost 9 bases, and 13 bases lay in between. The germline V gene has CDR1 GTSNPN and CDR2 SVGIG (reference sequence). DNA for the CDR3: TGTGCCTGGAGTGGTCAGAACCGGGGGCCCCAGCATTTT. It encodes CAWSGQNRGPQHF.

The chain combines TRBV5-6 with TRBJ2-7; 8 positions match TRBD1. Germline assignment: CDR1 SGHDT and CDR2 YYEEEE. After removal of 0 bases from V and 5 bases from J, the junction contained 13 bases not matched to a gene. The CDR3 is made up of 17 amino acids. CDR3 in amino acids: CASSLGGLGTGPHEQYF. CDR3 nucleotide sequence: TGTGCCAGCAGCTTGGGAGGCTTGGGGACAGGTCCCCACGAGCAGTACTTC. The variable domain in full, completed from reference TRBV5-6 and TRBJ2-7, reads DAGVTQSPTHLIKTRGQQVTLRCSPKSGHDTVSWYQQALGQGPQFIFQYYEEEERQRGNFPDRFSGHQFPNYSSELNVNALLLGDSALYLCASSLGGLGTGPHEQYFGPGTRLTVT.

V gene TRBV2 combines with J gene TRBJ2-5; D perhaps matches TRBD2 (6 bases). CDR3 length: 15 amino acids. Trimming left V 1 base short and J 0 bases short, with 9 bases between. The germline V gene encodes CDR1 SNHLY and CDR2 FYNNEI. CDR3 in amino acids: CASSEGGADQETQYF. The CDR3 DNA follows: TGTGCCAGCAGTGAAGGCGGGGCAGACCAAGAGACCCAGTACTTC.

The gene calls are TRBV5-1 and TRBJ2-7; possibly TRBD1 for D (6 bases). Germline V lookup: CDR1 SGHRS, CDR2 YFSETQ. This CDR3 comprises 15 residues. Trimming took off 4 bases at V and 5 bases at J, with 19 bases between the two ends. The CDR3 DNA sequence: TGCGCCAGCAGCCGCGATACAGGGTCAACAGACGAGCAGTACTTC. Translating it yields CASSRDTGSTDEQYF.

The V gene is TRBV6-5, the J gene TRBJ2-1; 13 bases line up with TRBD2. Germline V gene sequence: CDR1 MNHEY, CDR2 SVGAGI. The CDR3 extends over 14 amino acids. Trimming removed 2 bases from V and 10 bases from J; junction bases left unmatched: 2. CDR3 DNA sequence: TGTGCCAGCAGTTACGGGACTAGCGGGACCGAGCAGTTCTTC. As protein: CASSYGTSGTEQFF.

The table lists this clone with a few counts. V is TRBV29-1 and J is TRBJ1-4; 11 positions agree with TRBD1. The V gene's germline CDR1 is SQVTM and CDR2 ANQGSEA. CDR3 size: 13 residues. Unmatched junction bases numbered 3, after V lost 4 bases and J lost 8 bases. CDR3 in DNA: TGCAGCGTTGGTGGACAGGGGGCGGAAAAACTGTTTTTT. Residues: CSVGGQGAEKLFF.

The chain joins TRBV7-3 to TRBJ2-7, with D perhaps matching TRBD2 (5 bases). The CDR3 has 14 residues. Germline V gene lookup returns CDR1 SGHTA and CDR2 FQGTGA. Trimming took 5 bases from V and 0 from J, leaving 11 bases between them. Here the CDR3 DNA reads TGTGCCAGCAGCCTGGCGGGCCCCTCCTACGAGCAGTACTTC. Its protein is CASSLAGPSYEQYF.

This clone has a single count. This chain joins TRBV6-1 and TRBJ2-5, with D unclear. Per germline, CDR1 MNHNS and CDR2 SASEGT. The CDR3 has 12 amino acids. Trimming removed 2 bases at V and 5 bases at J, with 6 bases between. DNA of the CDR3: TGTGCCAGCAGTGAAAATTCGGAGACCCAGTACTTC. Translating it yields CASSENSETQYF.

This clone was seen more than once but under ten times. This chain connects TRBV27 to TRBJ2-1; tentatively, D is TRBD2 (5 bases). The CDR3 has 15 residues. From germline, CDR1 is MNHEY and CDR2 SMNVEV (reference sequence). V was trimmed by 2 bases and J by 6 bases, leaving 14 bases between them. The CDR3 loop reads CASSLEGLGFNEQFF. CDR3 nucleotides: TGTGCCAGCAGTTTAGAGGGTTTAGGCTTCAATGAGCAGTTCTTC.

The table lists this clone with a few counts. The chain combines TRBV4-1 with TRBJ2-7, with 11 positions matching TRBD1. There are 21 residues in the CDR3. CDR1 MGHRA and CDR2 YSYEKL come from the germline V gene. V dropped 0 bases and J dropped 3; count of bases not matched to a gene: 19. The CDR3 spells CASSQDTRGTGGLVGHYEQYF. DNA for the CDR3: TGCGCCAGCAGCCAAGATACCCGTGGGACAGGGGGGCTTGTTGGGCACTACGAGCAGTACTTC.

The genes are TRBV6-5 and TRBJ2-7; TRBD1 matches at 8 bases. The V gene's germline CDR1 is MNHEY and CDR2 SVGAGI. V shed 0 bases and J 2 bases; nucleotides not matched to a gene: 6. The CDR3 sequence is 16 residues long. In nucleotides, the CDR3 is TGTGCCAGCAGTTACTCCCAGACAGGGGCCACCTACGAGCAGTACTTC. It encodes CASSYSQTGATYEQYF.

CDR3 DNA sequence: TGTGCCATCAGTGGGCACCGACAGCCCAATGAGCAGTTCTTC. It encodes CAISGHRQPNEQFF. The chain is built from TRBV10-3 and TRBJ2-1; D may be TRBD1 (5 bases). This CDR3 has 14 amino acids. CDR1 is ENHRY, CDR2 SYGVKD, per germline. V lost 4 bases to trimming and J lost 6 bases, with 13 bases between them.

The chain couples TRBV29-1 to TRBJ2-5, with D possibly TRBD2 on 6 matching bases. Germline assignment: CDR1 SQVTM and CDR2 ANQGSEA. V was cut by 8 bases and J by 5 bases, with 18 bases left in between. The CDR3 totals 13 residues. In DNA, the CDR3 is TGCAGCTGCCGGGATCCTGGGGGGGAGACCCAGTACTTC. Translation gives CSCRDPGGETQYF.

The chain combines TRBV28 with TRBJ2-7; 13 bases align to TRBD2. This CDR3 contains 15 residues. The V gene's germline CDR1 is MDHEN and CDR2 SYDVKM. With 7 bases clipped from V and 7 bases from J, the junction kept 10 bases outside the gene matches. CDR3 region: CASIPTGLAGREQYF. CDR3 DNA: TGTGCCAGCATACCCACGGGACTAGCGGGAAGGGAGCAGTACTTC.

V gene TRBV6-6 combines with J gene TRBJ2-5; tentatively, D is TRBD2 (6 bases). Looked up from germline, CDR1 is MNHNY and CDR2 is SVGAGI (reference sequence). Trimming removed 7 bases at V and 5 bases at J, with 11 bases between. This CDR3 region has 12 residues. The CDR3 DNA follows: TGTGCCAGCAAGGAGGGGTGGGAGACCCAGTACTTC. Protein product: CASKEGWETQYF.

This clone was seen more than once but under ten times. This rearrangement joins TRBV6-5 to TRBJ2-5; 7 nucleotides match TRBD2. Trimming at V came to 6 bases and at J to 6 bases, leaving 7 bases not matched to a gene. In germline, CDR1 is MNHEY, CDR2 SVGAGI. CDR3 length equals 13 residues. CDR3 region: CASRRREGKTQYF. The CDR3 DNA reads as TGTGCCAGCAGACGGAGGGAGGGTAAGACCCAGTACTTC.